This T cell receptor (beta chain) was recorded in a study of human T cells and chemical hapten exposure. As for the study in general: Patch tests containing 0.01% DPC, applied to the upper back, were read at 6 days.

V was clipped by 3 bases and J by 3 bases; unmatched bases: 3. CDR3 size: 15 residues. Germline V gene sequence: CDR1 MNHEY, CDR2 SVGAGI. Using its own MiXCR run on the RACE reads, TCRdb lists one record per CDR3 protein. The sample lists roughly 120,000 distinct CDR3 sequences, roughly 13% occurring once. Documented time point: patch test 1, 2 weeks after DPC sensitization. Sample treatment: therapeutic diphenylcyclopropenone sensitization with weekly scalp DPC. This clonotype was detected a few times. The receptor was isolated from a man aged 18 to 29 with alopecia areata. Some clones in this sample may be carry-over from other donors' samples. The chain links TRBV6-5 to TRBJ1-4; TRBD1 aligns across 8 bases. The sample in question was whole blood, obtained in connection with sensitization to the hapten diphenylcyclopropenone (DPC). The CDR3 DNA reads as TGTGCCAGCAGTTATGTGGACAGGGCTAATGAAAAACTGTTTTTT. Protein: CASSYVDRANEKLFF.